These T cell receptor beta chains were read from a single sample in a study of T cells after yellow fever vaccination. A single record per CDR3 protein comes from TCRdb applying MiXCR to the 5' RACE reads. Among some 260,000 distinct CDR3 sequences listed, roughly 5% were seen once. Sequencing used CD4+ T cells sorted from PBMCs, obtained on the day of the yellow fever booster vaccination. These TCRs come from a man between 18 and 35 years old who received the YFV17D yellow fever vaccine. Both conserved end residues are part of each CDR3. Fields, in order: J gene, CDR3 length, D gene, V gene, clone size, CDR3 DNA, CDR3 protein. The D gene is left open where the match is weak. Size is stated for part of the rows, as once, few or many counts, or as a class when the clone is expanded.

TRBJ2-2 14 . TRBV5-4 many TGTGCCAGCAGCGAGATCAGGGCCACCGGGGAGCTGTTTTTT CASSEIRATGELFF
TRBJ2-4 15 . TRBV11-2 . TGTGCCAGCAGGCCAATTACAGGGGCCAAAAACATTCAGTACTTC CASRPITGAKNIQYF
TRBJ2-7 16 . TRBV6-6 few TGTGCCAGCAGTGACCGGAGCGGGCCTCCCCCCTACGAGCAGTACTTC CASSDRSGPPPYEQYF
TRBJ1-5 14 TRBD1 TRBV7-2 . TGTGCCAGCAGCATGACAGGGGGCGGTCAGCCCCAGCATTTT CASSMTGGGQPQHF
TRBJ1-1 13 . TRBV10-3 few TGTGCCATCGGCGAAAGACAGGACACTGAAGCTTTCTTT CAIGERQDTEAFF
TRBJ1-1 11 . TRBV30 few TGTGTCTCCGAATTCAATGCTGAAGCTTTCTTT CVSEFNAEAFF
TRBJ1-5 13 . TRBV3-1 . TGTGCCAGCAGCCAAATGAGGAATCAGCCCCAGCATTTT CASSQMRNQPQHF
TRBJ1-5 15 TRBD1 TRBV19 few TGTGCCAGTAGTATAGCCGGGACAGGAGGTCAGCCCCAGCATTTT CASSIAGTGGQPQHF
TRBJ1-2 16 . TRBV4-1 . TGCGCCAGCAGCCATCCGCCTCTGGGCCGGAACTATGGCTACACCTTC CASSHPPLGRNYGYTF
TRBJ1-6 14 . TRBV18 . TGTGCCAGCTCACCGGACGGTTATAATTCACCCCTCCACTTT CASSPDGYNSPLHF
TRBJ1-1 12 . TRBV7-9 few TGTGCCAGCAGCTCGGTGGCACGGGAGGCTTTCTTT CASSSVAREAFF
TRBJ2-5 14 . TRBV14 . TGTGCCAGCAGCCGCCTAGGGGCACAAGAGACCCAGTACTTC CASSRLGAQETQYF
TRBJ2-1 14 TRBD1 TRBV29-1 few TGCAGCGTGGTCAGGGACAGGGGCTACAATGAGCAGTTCTTC CSVVRDRGYNEQFF
TRBJ1-3 16 . TRBV7-2 few TGTGCCAGCAGCTTAGTGGGGACAAGCTCTGGAAACACCATATATTTT CASSLVGTSSGNTIYF
TRBJ2-7 14 . TRBV7-8 few TGTGCCAGCAGCCCAGTAGTGGCCTCCTACGAGCAGTACTTC CASSPVVASYEQYF
TRBJ1-1 16 . TRBV5-4 . TGTGCCAGCAGCTTGAGTAGGGGGGGCCTGGACACTGAAGCTTTCTTT CASSLSRGGLDTEAFF
TRBJ1-5 12 . TRBV11-2 . TGTGCCAGCAGTGATAAGGGGGAGCCCCAGCATTTT CASSDKGEPQHF
TRBJ1-1 15 . TRBV5-5 few TGTGCCAGCAGGGGAAGGAGGGTTGAGAACACTGAAGCTTTCTTT CASRGRRVENTEAFF
TRBJ1-1 14 . TRBV6-5 . TGTGCCAGCAGTTACTCTGCTGGGAGGACTGAAGCTTTCTTT CASSYSAGRTEAFF
TRBJ1-5 16 TRBD1 TRBV4-3 few TGCGCCAGCAGCCGAGGGACAGCCGATAGCAATCAGCCCCAGCATTTT CASSRGTADSNQPQHF
TRBJ1-5 17 TRBD1 TRBV7-9 few TGTGCCAGCAGCTCACAACGTATGGGACAGGTCAATCAGCCCCAGCATTTT CASSSQRMGQVNQPQHF
TRBJ2-3 17 TRBD2 TRBV5-1 . TGCGCCAGCAGCCGCAGACTAGCGGGGGGCCTTGTGGATACGCAGTATTTT CASSRRLAGGLVDTQYF
TRBJ2-3 15 TRBD1 TRBV7-7 many TGTGCCAGCAGCTTAGGAGGGGGCAACACAGATACGCAGTATTTT CASSLGGGNTDTQYF
TRBJ2-5 13 . TRBV6-6 many TGTGCCAGCAGTTACTCGAAGGGGGAGACCCAGTACTTC CASSYSKGETQYF
TRBJ1-1 13 TRBD1 TRBV7-3 . TGTGCCAGCAGATCATCCAGGGGGTTGGAAGCTTTCTTT CASRSSRGLEAFF
TRBJ1-3 14 TRBD1 TRBV29-1 . TGCAGCGTTGAACAGGGGGCGGCTGGAAACACCATATATTTT CSVEQGAAGNTIYF
TRBJ2-7 16 . TRBV4-2 . TGTGCCAGCAGCCAAGACCCAACCGGTACCTTCTACGAGCAGTACTTC CASSQDPTGTFYEQYF
TRBJ2-1 18 . TRBV20-1 . TGCAGTGCTAGAGGAGGCCGCCCGGGGCGGGGTGGGTACAATGAGCAGTTCTTC CSARGGRPGRGGYNEQFF
TRBJ2-7 15 TRBD1 TRBV12-3/TRBV12-4 many TGTGCCAGCAGTTTAGACACGGGACAGAACTACGAGCAGTACTTC CASSLDTGQNYEQYF
TRBJ2-7 14 . TRBV20-1 many TGCAGTGCTGTAGACAGGGTGGGGGGATACGAGCAGTACTTC CSAVDRVGGYEQYF
TRBJ1-3 15 . TRBV6-5 many TGTGCCAGCAGTCAACACATCGACTCTGGAAACACCATATATTTT CASSQHIDSGNTIYF
TRBJ2-7 15 TRBD2 TRBV7-2 few TGTGCCAGCAGCTTAGAAGCGGGGCGATACTACGAGCAGTACTTC CASSLEAGRYYEQYF
TRBJ1-2 16 TRBD1 TRBV7-9 . TGTGCCAGCAGCTTAGTCGCAGGGGGATCGAACTATGGCTACACCTTC CASSLVAGGSNYGYTF
TRBJ2-5 13 TRBD1 TRBV10-3 . TGTGCCTCTAGGACAGGGGAAACGGAGAGCCAGTACTTC CASRTGETESQYF
TRBJ2-7 15 . TRBV7-2 many TGTGCCAGCAGCTCCCAGGGTGGGGTCTCCTACGAGCAGTACTTC CASSSQGGVSYEQYF
TRBJ1-1 13 . TRBV10-3 . TGTGCCATCAGTGAGTCGTCGGGGACCGAAGCTTTCTTT CAISESSGTEAFF
TRBJ2-1 18 TRBD2 TRBV28 . TGTGCCAGCAGTTCAATGGGCGGGGGGAGAGGCTCCTACAATGAGCAGTTCTTC CASSSMGGGRGSYNEQFF
TRBJ2-3 15 . TRBV12-3/TRBV12-4 few TGTGCCAGCAGTTTAAGGAGCCGGAGCACAGATACGCAGTATTTT CASSLRSRSTDTQYF
TRBJ2-5 17 TRBD1 TRBV28 many TGTGCCAGCAGTTTATCCCAGGGGGCGGTTTACAGGGAGACCCAGTACTTC CASSLSQGAVYRETQYF